This is a list of T cell receptor beta chains from one sample in a study of shared clonotypes between healthy human individuals. Assay: immunoSEQ multiplex PCR; the TCRdb copy retains only in-frame clones and omits some. The table shows about 2,500,000 clones, with just over 90% occurring only once. Material: naive CD4+ T cells sorted from blood. Receptors originate from a man aged 18-30 years in good health. The CDR3 runs from the conserved cysteine through the conserved F or W. Fields, in order: D gene, V gene, clone size, CDR3 protein. D genes are given only for firm matches. Clone size is not always given. Where it is, it says once, few, many or a class for expanded clones.

D: -
V: TRBV5-1
size: once
CDR3: CASSVGSSGNTIYF

D: -
V: TRBV6-5
size: -
CDR3: CASYNTGELFF

D: TRBD2
V: TRBV13
size: -
CDR3: CASSYLRGYTDTQYF

D: -
V: TRBV11-2
size: -
CDR3: CASSLGDKYNEQFF

D: TRBD1
V: TRBV6-1
size: -
CDR3: CASSGQGKRYGSNQPQHF

D: -
V: TRBV20-1
size: -
CDR3: CSARHRTEAFF

D: -
V: TRBV9
size: -
CDR3: CASSLLDSRETQYF

D: -
V: TRBV7-8
size: -
CDR3: CASSLSGNYNEQFF

D: -
V: TRBV4-1
size: -
CDR3: CASSQEWGSKGYGYTF

D: TRBD2
V: TRBV7-2
size: once
CDR3: CASSQWAVLAGAGETQYF

D: TRBD2
V: TRBV15
size: -
CDR3: CATSRAIPGTSVGGYNEQFF

D: TRBD1
V: TRBV30
size: -
CDR3: CAWSVTPGGGTEAFF

D: -
V: TRBV18
size: -
CDR3: CASSPPSSAFQGDEQFF

D: TRBD1
V: TRBV7-9
size: -
CDR3: CASSFSGTDIMNGYTF

D: -
V: TRBV6-8
size: -
CDR3: CASSSYRVPNEQFF

D: -
V: TRBV28
size: -
CDR3: CASSPGWLTDTQYF

D: TRBD1
V: TRBV27
size: -
CDR3: CASTRTGGLGQPQHF

D: -
V: TRBV4-1
size: -
CDR3: CASSTDFSYEQYF

D: TRBD2
V: TRBV27
size: -
CDR3: CASSRAGGPKNEQFF

D: TRBD1
V: TRBV5-1
size: -
CDR3: CASSPGQGTDTQYF

D: -
V: TRBV19
size: -
CDR3: CASSIELTDRNYGYTF

D: -
V: TRBV27
size: -
CDR3: CASSRTTAIYEQYF